This T cell receptor (beta chain) was obtained from a study of T cells in Graves' hyperthyroidism and ophthalmopathy. Regarding the study as a whole: The model's output predicted ophthalmopathy at a median of roughly 6 months prior to onset.

Amplified regions were TCR beta CDR3 sequences from RNA transcripts. The HTBI primer set served for first-round RT-PCR of the TCR CDR3. TCRdb ran MiXCR on the multiplex PCR reads and lists one entry per CDR3 protein. The table has more than 300,000 distinct CDR3 sequences, approximately 18% seen once. This clonotype has ten or more counts. Its antigen is not identified. Germline CDR1 LGHDT, CDR2 YNNKEL (reference sequence). This CDR3 region has 12 residues. Trimming pared 4 bases from V and 5 bases from J, leaving 8 bases between. Exclusion followed for patients with uncontrolled infection, other autoimmune disease, pregnancy or lactation. The PBMCs were taken from approximately 9 ml of fresh peripheral blood.

Sequenced material: blood. The chain links TRBV3-1 to TRBJ1-1; D call uncertain. This receptor was obtained from a young man with Graves' ophthalmopathy. CDR3 sequence: CASSLGLTEAFF. The CDR3 coding sequence is TGTGCCAGCAGCCTGGGGTTAACTGAAGCTTTCTTT.